The entry that follows covers one TCR beta chain sequence. Thawed, overnight-rested PBMC were stained with GMM-loaded CD1B tetramer, viability dye and anti-CD3, then sorted. C32 glucose monomycolate from Rhodococcus equi was loaded onto the CD1B tetramers. The data were taken from a study of T cells in tuberculosis. Per germline, CDR1 MGHRA and CDR2 YSYEKL. CDR3 length: 17 amino acids. V was trimmed by 3 bases and J by 0 bases, leaving 15 bases between them. Repertoires were generated with immunoSEQ multiplex PCR, while TCRdb's copy carries only in-frame clones and drops some. Of about 88,000 clones listed, roughly 88% are singletons.

The chain recombines TRBV4-1 with TRBJ1-5, with D tentatively TRBD1 (5 bases). Input material: CD1b-GMM tetramer-negative cells sorted from PBMCs. The TCR was taken from an adult woman with latent tuberculosis. CDR3 coding DNA: TGCGCCAGCAGCCATTACGACAGCGCTTCTAGCAATCAGCCCCAGCATTTT. Translation gives CASSHYDSASSNQPQHF.